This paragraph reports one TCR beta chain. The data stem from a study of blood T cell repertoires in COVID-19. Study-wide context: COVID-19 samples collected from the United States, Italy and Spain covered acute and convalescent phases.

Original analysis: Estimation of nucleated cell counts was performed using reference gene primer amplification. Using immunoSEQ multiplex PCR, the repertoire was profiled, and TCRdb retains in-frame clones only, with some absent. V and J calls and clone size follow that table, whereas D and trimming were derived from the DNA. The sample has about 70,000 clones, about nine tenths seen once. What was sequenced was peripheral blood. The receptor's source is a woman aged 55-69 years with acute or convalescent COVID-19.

CDR3 nucleotide sequence: TGCGCCAGCAGCCCTAGGACAGGGGACACCGGGGAGCTGTTTTTT. This sequence encodes CASSPRTGDTGELFF. The V gene is TRBV5-1, the J gene TRBJ2-2, with TRBD1 matching 9 bases. The CDR3 length is 15 residues. Germline lookup yields CDR1 SGHRS and CDR2 YFSETQ. After removal of 4 bases from V and 3 bases from J, the junction contained 4 bases not matched to a gene.